Following are 8 T cell receptor beta chains from one sample sequenced in a study of Graves' ophthalmopathy and Graves' hyperthyroidism. For repertoire sequencing, the TCR beta CDR3 regions were amplified from RNA transcripts. Amplification began with first-round RT-PCR using HTBI primers, then second-round multiplex PCR was performed. TCRdb passed the multiplex PCR reads through MiXCR, listing each CDR3 protein once. Found here are 200,000 to 250,000 distinct CDR3 sequences, 45% of them singletons; the top ten hold over 40%. Material for sequencing was peripheral blood. The receptors stem from an adult man with Graves' ophthalmopathy.

The chain combines TRBV2 with TRBJ2-2, with D perhaps TRBD1 (6 bases). V lost 8 bases and J 5 bases, leaving 18 bases between the germline ends. Germline CDR1 reads SNHLY; CDR2 reads FYNNEI. This CDR3 contains 15 residues. DNA for the CDR3: TGTGCCAGCGGCCTTAACAACAGGGTTACCGGGGAGCTGTTTTTT. This codes for CASGLNNRVTGELFF.

This clonotype was detected only once. A read error may explain this, as a much larger clone is one base away. The chain is built from TRBV15 and TRBJ2-5; D is perhaps TRBD1 (5 bases). The CDR3 has 15 residues. Germline CDR1 is LNHNV and CDR2 is YYDKDF (reference sequence). This CDR3 reads CATSRVRVGQEAQYF. CDR3 in DNA: TGTGCCACCAGCAGAGTCAGGGTGGGCCAAGAGGCCCAGTACTTC.

The V gene is TRBV29-1, the J gene TRBJ1-1; D not resolved. The CDR3 spans 12 residues. Germline V gives CDR1 SQVTM, CDR2 ANQGSEA. Trimming removed 6 bases at V and 0 bases at J, with 8 bases between. CDR3 bases: TGCAGCGTCCCAGATATGAACACTGAAGCTTTCTTT. Amino acid sequence: CSVPDMNTEAFF.

Concerning this clonotype: One end of the junction varies from germline; a read error may be responsible. The chain uses TRBV10-3 and TRBJ2-7, with 7 bases aligning to TRBD1. CDR3 length equals 13 residues. The germline gives CDR1 ENHRY, CDR2 SYGVKD. CDR3 coding DNA: TGTGCCAGCAGTGAGACAGGGTCCCGCGAGCAGTACTTC. Translated: CASSETGSREQYF.

This clonotype was recorded many times. The chain is built from TRBV29-1 and TRBJ2-7; D not resolved. The CDR3 spans 13 residues. CDR1 SQVTM and CDR2 ANQGSEA come from the germline V gene. V was shortened by 0 bases and J by 3 bases, with 9 bases between the two germline ends. The CDR3 DNA is TGCAGCGTTGAAGAGGGAACGAACTACGAGCAGTACTTC. This gives the protein CSVEEGTNYEQYF.

V is TRBV2 and J is TRBJ1-5; D possibly corresponds to TRBD1 (6 bases). The CDR3 covers 16 residues. Germline V gene data show CDR1 as SNHLY and CDR2 as FYNNEI. V was trimmed by 6 bases and J by 6 bases, leaving 21 bases between them. CDR3 amino acids: CASSLWNKRGTQPQHF. CDR3 nucleotides: TGTGCCAGCAGCTTGTGGAATAAGAGGGGGACTCAGCCCCAGCATTTT.

The genes are TRBV30 and TRBJ1-4; no clear D. V lost 3 bases and J lost 6, with 17 bases in between. The CDR3 totals 15 residues. The V gene's germline CDR1 is GTSNPN and CDR2 SVGIG (reference sequence). Written as DNA, the CDR3 is TGTGCCTGGAGGGGTAATTCGGACTGGGATGAAAAACTGTTTTTT. Translating gives CAWRGNSDWDEKLFF. Combining the CDR3 with reference TRBV30 and TRBJ1-4 gives the whole variable domain SQTIHQWPATLVQPVGSPLSLECTVEGTSNPNLYWYRQAAGRGLQLLFYSVGIGQISSEVPQNLSASRPQDRQFILSSKKLLLSDSGFYLCAWRGNSDWDEKLFFGSGTQLSVL.

The J gene is TRBJ2-6, the V gene TRBV20-1; 10 bases agree with TRBD1. J gave up 4 bases and V 3 bases, and 6 bases lay outside the gene matches. CDR3 length: 16 amino acids. Germline CDR1 DFQATT, CDR2 SNEGSKA (reference sequence). The CDR3 sequence: CSARGDRGTGANVLTF. CDR3 bases: TGCAGTGCTAGGGGGGACAGGGGTACCGGGGCCAACGTCCTGACTTTC.